This T cell receptor beta chain was captured by sequencing in a study of cytomegalovirus exposure and HLA in healthy donors. On the study more broadly: The 120 validation repertoires, a later analysis reported, used the same platform as the approximately 670 repertoires from the first cohort.

V was pared by 2 bases and J by 0 bases, with 10 bases between. The germline gives CDR1 MNHEY, CDR2 SVGAGI. CDR3 length: 15 amino acids. TCRdb keeps only in-frame clones here, not all; method: immunoSEQ multiplex PCR. The profile covers about 100,000 clones, with roughly 84% appearing a single time and approximately 3% taken by the ten largest. The chain carries TRBV6-5 and TRBJ2-5; D may be TRBD2 (7 bases). This receptor was taken from a woman under 30 in good health and CMV-seronegative. Sample: PBMCs. This CDR3 is CASSYGGAYQETQYF. The CDR3 DNA reads TGTGCCAGCAGTTACGGGGGGGCGTACCAAGAGACCCAGTACTTC.